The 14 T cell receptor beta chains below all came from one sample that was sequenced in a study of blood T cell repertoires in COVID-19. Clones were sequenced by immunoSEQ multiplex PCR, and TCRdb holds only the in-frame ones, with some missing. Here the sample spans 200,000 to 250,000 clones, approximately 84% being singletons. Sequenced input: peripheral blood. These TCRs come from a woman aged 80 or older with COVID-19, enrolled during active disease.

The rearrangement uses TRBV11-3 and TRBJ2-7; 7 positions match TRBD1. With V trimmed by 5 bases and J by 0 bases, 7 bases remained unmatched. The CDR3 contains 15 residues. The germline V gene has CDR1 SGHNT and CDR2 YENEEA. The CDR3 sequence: CASSPSWDSSYEQYF. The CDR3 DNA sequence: TGTGCCAGCAGCCCTTCCTGGGACAGCTCCTACGAGCAGTACTTC.

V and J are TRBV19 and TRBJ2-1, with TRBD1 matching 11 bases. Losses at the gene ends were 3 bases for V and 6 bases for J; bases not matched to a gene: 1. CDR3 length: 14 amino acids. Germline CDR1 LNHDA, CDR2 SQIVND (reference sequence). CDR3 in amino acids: CASSIGTGGNEQFF. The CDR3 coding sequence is TGTGCCAGTAGTATCGGGACAGGGGGCAATGAGCAGTTCTTC.

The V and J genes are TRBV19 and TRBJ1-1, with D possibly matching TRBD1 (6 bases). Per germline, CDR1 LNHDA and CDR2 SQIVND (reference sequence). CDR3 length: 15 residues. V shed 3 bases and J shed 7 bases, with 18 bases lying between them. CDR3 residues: CASSIIRGARGEAFF. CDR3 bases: TGTGCCAGTAGTATTATCCGGGGGGCGCGAGGTGAAGCTTTCTTT.

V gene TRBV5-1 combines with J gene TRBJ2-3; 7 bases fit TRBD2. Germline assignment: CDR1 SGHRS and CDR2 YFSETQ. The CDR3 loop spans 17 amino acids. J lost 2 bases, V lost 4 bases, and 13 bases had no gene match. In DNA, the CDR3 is TGCGCCAGCAGCCCGCCCCCCAAAAGCGGGACCACAGATACGCAGTATTTT. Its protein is CASSPPPKSGTTDTQYF.

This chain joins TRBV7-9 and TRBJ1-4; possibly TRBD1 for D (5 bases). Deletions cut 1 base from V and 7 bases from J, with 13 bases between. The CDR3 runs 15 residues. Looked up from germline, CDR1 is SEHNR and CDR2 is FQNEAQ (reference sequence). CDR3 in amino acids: CASSLGGQGGEKLFF. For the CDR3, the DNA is TGTGCCAGCAGCTTAGGTGGGCAGGGAGGTGAAAAACTGTTTTTT.

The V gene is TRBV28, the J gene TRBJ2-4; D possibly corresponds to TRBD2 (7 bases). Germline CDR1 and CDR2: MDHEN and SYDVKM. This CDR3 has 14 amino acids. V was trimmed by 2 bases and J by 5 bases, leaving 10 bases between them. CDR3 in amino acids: CASSLGGAQNIQYF. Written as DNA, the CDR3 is TGTGCCAGCAGTTTAGGGGGGGCTCAAAACATTCAGTACTTC.

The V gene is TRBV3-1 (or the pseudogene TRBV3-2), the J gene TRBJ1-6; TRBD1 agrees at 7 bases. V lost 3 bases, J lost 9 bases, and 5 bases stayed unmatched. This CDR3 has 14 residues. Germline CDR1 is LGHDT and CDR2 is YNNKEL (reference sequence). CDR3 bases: TGTGCCAGCAGCCACCGACAGGGTAGTTCACCCCTCCACTTT. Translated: CASSHRQGSSPLHF.

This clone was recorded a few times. The CDR3: CASSTQTGGQETQYF. The CDR3 DNA reads as TGTGCCAGCAGCACACAGACAGGGGGTCAAGAGACCCAGTACTTC. The chain joins TRBV9 to TRBJ2-5, with TRBD1 matching over 9 bases. The V segment lost 4 bases and the J segment 2 bases; nucleotides outside the gene matches: 6. Per germline, CDR1 SGDLS and CDR2 YYNGEE. This CDR3 has 15 residues.

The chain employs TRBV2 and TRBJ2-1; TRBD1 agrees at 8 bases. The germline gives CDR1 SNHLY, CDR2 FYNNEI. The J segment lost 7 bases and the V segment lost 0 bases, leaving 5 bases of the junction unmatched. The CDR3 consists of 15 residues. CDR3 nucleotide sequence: TGTGCCAGCAGTGAAGCGGCCCAGGGGGCTAATGAGCAGTTCTTC. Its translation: CASSEAAQGANEQFF.

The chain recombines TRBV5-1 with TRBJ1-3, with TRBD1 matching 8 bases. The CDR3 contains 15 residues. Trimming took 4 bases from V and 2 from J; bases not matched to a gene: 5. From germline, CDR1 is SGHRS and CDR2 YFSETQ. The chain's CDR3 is CASSLDRVPGNTIYF. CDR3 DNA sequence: TGCGCCAGCAGCCTGGACAGGGTCCCTGGAAACACCATATATTTT.

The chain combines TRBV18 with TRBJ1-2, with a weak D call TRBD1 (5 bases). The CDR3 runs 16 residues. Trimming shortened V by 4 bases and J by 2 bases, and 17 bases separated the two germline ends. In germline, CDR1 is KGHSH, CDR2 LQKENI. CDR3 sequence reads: CASSLAGGARNYGYTF. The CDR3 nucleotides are TGTGCCAGCTCACTGGCCGGAGGGGCCCGGAACTATGGCTACACCTTC. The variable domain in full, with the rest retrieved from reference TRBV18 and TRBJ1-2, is NAGVMQNPRHLVRRRGQEARLRCSPMKGHSHVYWYRQLPEEGLKFMVYLQKENIIDESGMPKERFSAEFPKEGPSILRIQQVVRGDSAAYFCASSLAGGARNYGYTFGSGTRLTVV.

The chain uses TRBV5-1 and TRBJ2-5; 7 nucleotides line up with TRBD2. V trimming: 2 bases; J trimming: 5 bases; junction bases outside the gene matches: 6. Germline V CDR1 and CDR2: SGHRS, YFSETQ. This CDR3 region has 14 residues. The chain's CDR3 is CASSFGGVRETQYF. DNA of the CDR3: TGCGCCAGCAGCTTTGGGGGGGTCCGGGAGACCCAGTACTTC. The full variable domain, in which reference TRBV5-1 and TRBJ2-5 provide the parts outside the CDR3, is KAGVTQTPRYLIKTRGQQVTLSCSPISGHRSVSWYQQTPGQGLQFLFEYFSETQRNKGNFPGRFSGRQFSNSRSEMNVSTLELGDSALYLCASSFGGVRETQYFGPGTRLLVL.

The CDR3 nucleotides read TGCGCCAGCAGCCAGGGACAGACGAACACTGAAGCTTTCTTT. Its translation is CASSQGQTNTEAFF. This chain uses TRBV5-1 with TRBJ1-1; 7 bases are a match to TRBD1. The CDR3 runs to 14 residues. Germline lookup yields CDR1 SGHRS and CDR2 YFSETQ. Trimming took 4 bases from V and 1 from J; bases not matched to a gene: 4.

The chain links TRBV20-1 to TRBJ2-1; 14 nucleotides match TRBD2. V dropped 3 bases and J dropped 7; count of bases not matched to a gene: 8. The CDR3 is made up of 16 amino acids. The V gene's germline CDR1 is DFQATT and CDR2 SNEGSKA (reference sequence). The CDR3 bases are TGCAGTGCTAGTTTCCGGACTAGCGGGAGGTTGAATGAGCAGTTCTTC. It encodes CSASFRTSGRLNEQFF.